The TCR beta chain described here comes from a study of blood T cell repertoires in COVID-19. Study details: The United States, Italy and Spain were the sources of the acute and convalescent COVID-19 samples. PBMCs, B-cell-depleted T cells, or T cells were the source of the cDNA or gDNA that made up the material.

Germline trimming cut 3 bases from V and 4 bases from J; bases unmatched to any gene: 5. This CDR3 is built from 15 residues. The V gene's germline CDR1 is LNHDA and CDR2 SQIVND (reference sequence). Per the authors' pipeline: Estimation of nucleated cell counts relied on the amplification of reference gene primers. Using immunoSEQ multiplex PCR, the repertoire was profiled, and TCRdb retains in-frame clones only, with some absent. That table gives V, J and clone size, and the DNA gave D and trimming. The profile covers about 33,000 clones, with approximately 85% appearing a single time and roughly 7% taken by the ten largest.

The receptor was isolated from a human donor in a cohort sampled during active COVID-19. The chain couples TRBV19 to TRBJ1-3, with 8 bases that match TRBD1. Sequencing used peripheral blood. The CDR3 reads CASSIGQGKGNTIYF. CDR3 in DNA: TGTGCCAGTAGTATTGGACAGGGCAAAGGAAACACCATATATTTT. Using reference TRBV19 and TRBJ1-3 for the parts outside the CDR3, the full variable domain is DGGITQSPKYLFRKEGQNVTLSCEQNLNHDAMYWYRQDPGQGLRLIYYSQIVNDFQKGDIAEGYSVSREKKESFPLTVTSAQKNPTAFYLCASSIGQGKGNTIYFGEGSWLTVV.